This T cell receptor (beta chain) was identified during a study of T-cell memory formation after mild COVID-19. TCRdb processed the 5' RACE reads anew with MiXCR; each CDR3 protein has one entry. The table shows 350,000 to 500,000 distinct CDR3 sequences, with less than 25% occurring only once. The CDR3 covers 16 residues. Of note for this clonotype: A read error may produce the germline difference seen at one junction end.

The TCR sequence derives from an adult woman who had mild COVID-19 (a few samples of this study predate the infection). Cell type and time point are not known. The material sequenced was PBMCs or a T cell subset sorted from them (not recorded which). The V and J genes are TRBV12-3 or TRBV12-4 and TRBJ2-1; D may be TRBD2 (6 bases). The CDR3 bases are TGTGACAGCAACCACTTAGGGGACTCCCCGGGAAATGAGCAGTTCTTC. The encoded protein is CDSNHLGDSPGNEQFF.